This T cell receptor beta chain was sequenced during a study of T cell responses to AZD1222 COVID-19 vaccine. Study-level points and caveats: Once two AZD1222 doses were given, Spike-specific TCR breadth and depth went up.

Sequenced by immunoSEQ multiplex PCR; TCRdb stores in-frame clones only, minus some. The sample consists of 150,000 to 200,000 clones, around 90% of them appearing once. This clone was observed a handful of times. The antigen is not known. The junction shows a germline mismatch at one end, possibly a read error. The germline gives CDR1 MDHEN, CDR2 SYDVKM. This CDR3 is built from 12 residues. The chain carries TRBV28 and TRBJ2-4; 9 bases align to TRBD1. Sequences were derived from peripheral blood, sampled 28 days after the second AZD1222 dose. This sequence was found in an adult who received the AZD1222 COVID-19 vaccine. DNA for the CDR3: TGTGCCAGCAGTTCGACAGGGGGTCGACGGGACTTC. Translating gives CASSSTGGRRDF.